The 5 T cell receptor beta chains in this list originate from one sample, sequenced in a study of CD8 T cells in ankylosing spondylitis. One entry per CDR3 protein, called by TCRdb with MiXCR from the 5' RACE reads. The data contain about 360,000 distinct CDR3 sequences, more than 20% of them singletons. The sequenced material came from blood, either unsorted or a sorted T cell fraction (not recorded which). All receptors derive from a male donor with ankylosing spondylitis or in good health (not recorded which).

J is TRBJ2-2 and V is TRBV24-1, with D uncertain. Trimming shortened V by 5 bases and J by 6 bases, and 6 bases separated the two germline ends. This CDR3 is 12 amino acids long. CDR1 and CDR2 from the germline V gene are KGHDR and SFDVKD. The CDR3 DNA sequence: TGTGCCACCAGTGTCTCCGCCGGGGAGCTGTTTTTT. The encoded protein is CATSVSAGELFF.

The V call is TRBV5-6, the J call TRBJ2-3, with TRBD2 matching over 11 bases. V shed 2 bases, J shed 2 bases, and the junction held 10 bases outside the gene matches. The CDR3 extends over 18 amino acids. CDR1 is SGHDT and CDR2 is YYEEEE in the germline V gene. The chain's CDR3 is CASSFALAGGLATDTQYF. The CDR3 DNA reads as TGTGCCAGCAGCTTTGCGCTAGCGGGGGGCCTGGCCACAGATACGCAGTATTTT.

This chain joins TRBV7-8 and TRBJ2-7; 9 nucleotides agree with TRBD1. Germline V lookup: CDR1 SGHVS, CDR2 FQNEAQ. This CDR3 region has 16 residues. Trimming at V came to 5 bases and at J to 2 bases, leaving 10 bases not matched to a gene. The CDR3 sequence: CASSRRGTGLTYEQYF. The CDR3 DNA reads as TGTGCCAGCAGCAGACGTGGGACAGGGTTAACCTACGAGCAGTACTTC.

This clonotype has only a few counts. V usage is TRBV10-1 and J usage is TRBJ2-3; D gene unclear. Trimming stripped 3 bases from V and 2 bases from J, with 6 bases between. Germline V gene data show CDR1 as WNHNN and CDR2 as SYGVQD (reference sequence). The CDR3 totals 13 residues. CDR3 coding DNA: TGCGCCAGCAGTGACCGCCTCACAGATACGCAGTATTTT. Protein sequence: CASSDRLTDTQYF.

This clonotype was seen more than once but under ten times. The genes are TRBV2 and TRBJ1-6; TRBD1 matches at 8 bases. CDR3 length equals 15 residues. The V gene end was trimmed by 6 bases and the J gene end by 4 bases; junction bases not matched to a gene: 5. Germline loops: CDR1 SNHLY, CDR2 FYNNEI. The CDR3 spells CASRQGAPYNSPLHF. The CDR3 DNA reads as TGTGCCAGCAGGCAGGGGGCGCCGTATAATTCACCCCTCCACTTT.